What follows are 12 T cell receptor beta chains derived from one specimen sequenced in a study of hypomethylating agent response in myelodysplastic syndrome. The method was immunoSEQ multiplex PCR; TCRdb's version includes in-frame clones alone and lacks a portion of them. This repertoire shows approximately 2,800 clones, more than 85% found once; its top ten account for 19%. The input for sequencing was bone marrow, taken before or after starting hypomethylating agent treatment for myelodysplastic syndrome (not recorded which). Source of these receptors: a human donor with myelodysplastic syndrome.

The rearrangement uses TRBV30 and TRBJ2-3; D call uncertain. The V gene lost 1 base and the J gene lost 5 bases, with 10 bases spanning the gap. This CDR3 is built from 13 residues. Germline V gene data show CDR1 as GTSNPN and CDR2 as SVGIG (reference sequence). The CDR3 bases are TGTGCCTGGAGTGGGTTGCTGGGAGATACGCAGTATTTT. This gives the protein CAWSGLLGDTQYF.

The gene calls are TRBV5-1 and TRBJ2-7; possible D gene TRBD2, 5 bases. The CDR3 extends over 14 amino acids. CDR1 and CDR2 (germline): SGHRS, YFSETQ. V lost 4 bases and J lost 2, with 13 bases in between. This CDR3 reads CASSLDWNPYEQYF. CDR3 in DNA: TGCGCCAGCAGCCTGGACTGGAACCCCTACGAGCAGTACTTC.

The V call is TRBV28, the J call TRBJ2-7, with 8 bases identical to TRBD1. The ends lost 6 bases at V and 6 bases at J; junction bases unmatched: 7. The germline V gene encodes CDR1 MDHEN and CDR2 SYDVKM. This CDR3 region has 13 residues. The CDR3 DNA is TGTGCCAGCAGGATCGGACAGGGAGGCGAGCAGTACTTC. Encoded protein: CASRIGQGGEQYF.

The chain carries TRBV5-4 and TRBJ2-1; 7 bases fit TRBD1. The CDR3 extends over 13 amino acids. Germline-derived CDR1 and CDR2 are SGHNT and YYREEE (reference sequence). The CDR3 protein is CASQGDSSYEQFF. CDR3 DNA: TGTGCGAGCCAGGGGGATAGCTCTTATGAGCAGTTCTTC.

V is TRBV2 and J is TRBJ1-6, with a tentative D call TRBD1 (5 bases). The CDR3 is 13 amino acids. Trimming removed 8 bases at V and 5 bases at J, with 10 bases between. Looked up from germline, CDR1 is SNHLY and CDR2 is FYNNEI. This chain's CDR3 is CASHGHNNSPLHF. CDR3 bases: TGTGCCAGCCACGGACACAATAATTCACCCCTCCACTTT.

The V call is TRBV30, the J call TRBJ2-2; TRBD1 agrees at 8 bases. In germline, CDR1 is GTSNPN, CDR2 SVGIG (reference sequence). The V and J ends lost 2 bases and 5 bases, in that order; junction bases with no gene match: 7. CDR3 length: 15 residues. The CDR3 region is CAWSTTGGRTGELFF. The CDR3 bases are TGTGCCTGGAGTACTACAGGGGGGAGGACCGGGGAGCTGTTTTTT.

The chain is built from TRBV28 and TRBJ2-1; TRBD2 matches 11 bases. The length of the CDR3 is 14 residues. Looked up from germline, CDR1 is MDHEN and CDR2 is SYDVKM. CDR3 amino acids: CVTSGSNYYNEQFF. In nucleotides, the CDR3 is TGTGTCACTAGCGGGAGTAACTATTACAATGAGCAGTTCTTC. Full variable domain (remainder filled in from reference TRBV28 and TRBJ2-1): DVKVTQSSRYLVKRTGEKVFLECVQDMDHENMFWYRQDPGLGLRLIYFSYDVKMKEKGDIPEGYSVSREKKERFSLILESASTNQTSMYLCVTSGSNYYNEQFFGPGTRLTVL.

The CDR3 sequence is CASISRTRDASSSYNSPLHF. The CDR3 DNA reads as TGTGCCAGCATTTCACGGACCCGGGACGCCTCGAGCTCCTATAATTCACCCCTCCACTTT. This chain uses TRBV2 with TRBJ1-6; a possible D gene is TRBD1 (5 bases). Germline CDR1 is SNHLY and CDR2 is FYNNEI. This CDR3 comprises 20 residues. Trimming pared 7 bases from V and 0 bases from J, leaving 25 bases between. Filled out from reference TRBV2 and TRBJ1-6, the complete variable domain reads EPEVTQTPSHQVTQMGQEVILRCVPISNHLYFYWYRQILGQKVEFLVSFYNNEISEKSEIFDDQFSVERPDGSNFTLKIRSTKLEDSAMYFCASISRTRDASSSYNSPLHFGNGTRLTVT.

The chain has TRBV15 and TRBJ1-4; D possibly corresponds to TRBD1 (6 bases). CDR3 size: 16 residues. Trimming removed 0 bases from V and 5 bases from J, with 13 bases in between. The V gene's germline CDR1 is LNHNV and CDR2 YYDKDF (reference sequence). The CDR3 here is CATSRDLAGENEKLFF. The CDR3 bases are TGTGCCACCAGCAGAGATTTGGCAGGGGAAAATGAAAAACTGTTTTTT.

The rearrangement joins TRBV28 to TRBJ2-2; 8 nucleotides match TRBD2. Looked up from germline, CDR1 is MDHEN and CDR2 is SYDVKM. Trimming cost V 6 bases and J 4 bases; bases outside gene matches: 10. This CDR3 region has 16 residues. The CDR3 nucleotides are TGTGCCAGCAGCCTCTCCGGCGGGAGGTCCACCGGGGAGCTGTTTTTT. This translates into CASSLSGGRSTGELFF.

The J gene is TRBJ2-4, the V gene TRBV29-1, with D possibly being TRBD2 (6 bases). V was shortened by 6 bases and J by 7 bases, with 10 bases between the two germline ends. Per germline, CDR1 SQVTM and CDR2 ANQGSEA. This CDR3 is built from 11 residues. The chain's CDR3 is CSVYGGNIQYF. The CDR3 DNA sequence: TGCAGCGTCTACGGAGGGAACATTCAGTACTTC.

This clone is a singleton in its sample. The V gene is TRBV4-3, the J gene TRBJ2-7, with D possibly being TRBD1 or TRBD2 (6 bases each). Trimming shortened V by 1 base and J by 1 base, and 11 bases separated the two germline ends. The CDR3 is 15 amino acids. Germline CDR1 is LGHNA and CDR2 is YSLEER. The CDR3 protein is CASSQVPGASYEQYF. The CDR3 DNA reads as TGCGCCAGCAGCCAAGTTCCGGGGGCGTCCTACGAGCAGTACTTC.